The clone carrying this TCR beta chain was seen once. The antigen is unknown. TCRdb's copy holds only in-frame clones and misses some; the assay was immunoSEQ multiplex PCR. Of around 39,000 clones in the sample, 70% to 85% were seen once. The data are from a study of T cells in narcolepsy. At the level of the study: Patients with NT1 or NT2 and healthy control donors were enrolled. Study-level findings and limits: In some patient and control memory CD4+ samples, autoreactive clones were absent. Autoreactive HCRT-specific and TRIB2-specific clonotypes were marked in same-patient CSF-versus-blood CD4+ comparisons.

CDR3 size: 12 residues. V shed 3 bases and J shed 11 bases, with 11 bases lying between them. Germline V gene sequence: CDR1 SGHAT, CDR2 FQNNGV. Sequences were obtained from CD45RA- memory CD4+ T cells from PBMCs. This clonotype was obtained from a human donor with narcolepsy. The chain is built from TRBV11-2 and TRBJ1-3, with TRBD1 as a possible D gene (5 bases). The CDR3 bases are TGTGCCAGCAGCTTGGGGGACGCCTCCATATATTTT. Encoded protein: CASSLGDASIYF.